Sequencing of this T cell receptor beta chain was carried out in a study of blood T cell repertoires in COVID-19. V was trimmed by 3 bases and J by 9 bases, leaving 12 bases between them. This CDR3 contains 14 residues. Germline lookup yields CDR1 SGHTA and CDR2 FQGTGA. Study processing details: From reference gene primer amplification, estimates of nucleated cell counts were derived. The protocol was immunoSEQ multiplex PCR, while the TCRdb copy is restricted to in-frame clones and leaves out a portion. The D gene and trimming were derived from the DNA, and the V and J assignments and clone size from that table. The sample lists about 410,000 clones; around 89% were seen once. Only a few counts were recorded for this clone.

This receptor was identified in a woman in her 40s with COVID-19, enrolled during active disease. V gene TRBV7-3 combines with J gene TRBJ1-6, with D perhaps matching TRBD1 (6 bases). Sequenced: peripheral blood. The CDR3 DNA is TGTGCCAGCAGCTTCAGGGAACAGGGTTCACCCCTCCACTTT. It is translated as CASSFREQGSPLHF.